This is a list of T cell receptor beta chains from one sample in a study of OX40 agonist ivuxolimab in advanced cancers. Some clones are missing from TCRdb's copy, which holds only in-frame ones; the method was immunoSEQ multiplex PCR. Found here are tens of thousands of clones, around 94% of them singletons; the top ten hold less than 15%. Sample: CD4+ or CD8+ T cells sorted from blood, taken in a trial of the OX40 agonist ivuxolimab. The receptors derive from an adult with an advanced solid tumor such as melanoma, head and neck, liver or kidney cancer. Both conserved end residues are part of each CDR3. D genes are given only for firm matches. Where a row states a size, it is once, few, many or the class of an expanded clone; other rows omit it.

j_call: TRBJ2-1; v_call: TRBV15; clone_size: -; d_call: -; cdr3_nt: TGTGCCACCAGCAGAGAGATTTATGTGACTAGTGCCTACAATGAGCAGTTCTTC; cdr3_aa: CATSREIYVTSAYNEQFF
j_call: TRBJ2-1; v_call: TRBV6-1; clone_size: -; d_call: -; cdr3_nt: TGTGCCAGCAGAGAAACGACGCTCTCCTACAATGAGCAGTTCTTC; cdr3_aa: CASRETTLSYNEQFF
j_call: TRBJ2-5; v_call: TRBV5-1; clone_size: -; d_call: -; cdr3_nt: TGCGCCAGCAGCTCGCCTCGTATAGGCCAAGAGACCCAGTACTTC; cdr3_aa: CASSSPRIGQETQYF
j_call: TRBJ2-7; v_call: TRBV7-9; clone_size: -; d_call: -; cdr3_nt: TGTGCCAGCAGCAACAGGGATTCATACGAGCAGTACTTC; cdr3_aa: CASSNRDSYEQYF
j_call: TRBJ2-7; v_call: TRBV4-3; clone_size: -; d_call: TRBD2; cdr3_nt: TGCGCCAGCAGCCAGGAACCAGCGGGAGTATATTACGAGCAGTACTTC; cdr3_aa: CASSQEPAGVYYEQYF
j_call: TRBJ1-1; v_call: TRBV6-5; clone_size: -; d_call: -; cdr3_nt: TGTGCCAGCAGTTACGCGGGTGCTCTCACTGAAGCTTTCTTT; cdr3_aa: CASSYAGALTEAFF
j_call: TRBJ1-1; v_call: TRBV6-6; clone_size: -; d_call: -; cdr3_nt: TGTGCCACCTCGGGTGCGGGCATGAACACTGAAGCTTTCTTT; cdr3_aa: CATSGAGMNTEAFF
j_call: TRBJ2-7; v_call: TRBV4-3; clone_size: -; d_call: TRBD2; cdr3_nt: TGCGCCAGCAGCCAAGAAAAAGCGGGGACCTCCTACGAGCAGTACTTC; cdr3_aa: CASSQEKAGTSYEQYF
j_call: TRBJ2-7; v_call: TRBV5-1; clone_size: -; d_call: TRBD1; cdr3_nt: TGCGCCAGCAGCCCGGCCGGGACAGGGGACTACGAGCAGTACTTC; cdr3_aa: CASSPAGTGDYEQYF
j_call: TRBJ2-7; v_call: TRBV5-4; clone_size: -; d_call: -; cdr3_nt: TGTGCCAGCAGCCCGGGGGGTACAGGGACCTACGAGCAGTACTTC; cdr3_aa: CASSPGGTGTYEQYF
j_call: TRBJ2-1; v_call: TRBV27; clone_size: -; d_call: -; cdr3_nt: TGTGCCGCCCAGTCGGGGCTAGCGCCAAACTACAATGAGCAGTTCTTC; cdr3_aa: CAAQSGLAPNYNEQFF
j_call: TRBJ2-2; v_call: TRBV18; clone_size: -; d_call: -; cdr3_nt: TGTGCCAGCTCCCACGACTTTGCTCCATCCACCGGGGAGCTGTTTTTT; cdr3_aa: CASSHDFAPSTGELFF
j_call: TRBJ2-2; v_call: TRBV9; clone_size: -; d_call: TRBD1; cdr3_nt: TGTGCCAGCAGCGCCGGGACAGGAGGCACCGGGGAGCTGTTTTTT; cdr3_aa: CASSAGTGGTGELFF
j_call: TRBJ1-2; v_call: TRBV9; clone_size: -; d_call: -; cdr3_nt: TGTGCCAGCAGCGTAGTGGCCTTCGGGACGGATGGCTACACCTTC; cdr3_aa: CASSVVAFGTDGYTF
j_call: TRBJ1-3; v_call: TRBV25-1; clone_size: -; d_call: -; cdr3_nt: TGTGCCAGCAGTGACAGGAGCTCTGGAAACACCATATATTTT; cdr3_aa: CASSDRSSGNTIYF
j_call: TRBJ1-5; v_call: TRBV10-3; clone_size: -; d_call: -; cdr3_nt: TGTGCCATCAGCCAGGACAAATATCAGCCCCAGCATTTT; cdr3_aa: CAISQDKYQPQHF
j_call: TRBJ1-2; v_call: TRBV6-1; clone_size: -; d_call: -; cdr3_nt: TGTGCCAGCAGTGAAGTACAGGGAGCGGCGGTTCGCTACACCTTC; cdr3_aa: CASSEVQGAAVRYTF
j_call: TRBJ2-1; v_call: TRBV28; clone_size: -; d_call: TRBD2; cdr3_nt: TGTGCCAGCAGTCCTTGGGGACTAGCGGGAGTGCAATACTACAATGAGCAGTTCTTC; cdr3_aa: CASSPWGLAGVQYYNEQFF
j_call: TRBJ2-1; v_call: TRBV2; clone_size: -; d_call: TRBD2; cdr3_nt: TGTGCCCGAAGATCACAGACTAGCGGGAGTATCAATGAGCAGTTCTTC; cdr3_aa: CARRSQTSGSINEQFF
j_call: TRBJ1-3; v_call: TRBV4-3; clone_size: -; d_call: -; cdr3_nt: TGCGCCAGCAGCCAAGATGAGGGAACAGGTCCCGGAAACACCATATATTTT; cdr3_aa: CASSQDEGTGPGNTIYF
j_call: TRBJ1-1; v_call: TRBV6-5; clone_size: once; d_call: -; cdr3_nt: TGTGCCAGCAGTTTAATACACCAGATGAACACTGAAGCTTTCTTT; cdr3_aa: CASSLIHQMNTEAFF
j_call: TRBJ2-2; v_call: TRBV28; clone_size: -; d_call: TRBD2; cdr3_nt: TGTGCCAGCAGTTCACTAGCGGGAAGGGCCGGGGAGCTGTTTTTT; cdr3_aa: CASSSLAGRAGELFF
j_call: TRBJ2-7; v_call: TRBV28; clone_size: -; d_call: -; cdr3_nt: TGTGCCAGCAGCACGGACGGACTCAGCTCCTACGAGCAGTACTTC; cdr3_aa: CASSTDGLSSYEQYF
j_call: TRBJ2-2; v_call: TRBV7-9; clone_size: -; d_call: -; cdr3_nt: TGTGCCAGCAGCTCCTCGGGAATCGGGGAGCTGTTTTTT; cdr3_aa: CASSSSGIGELFF
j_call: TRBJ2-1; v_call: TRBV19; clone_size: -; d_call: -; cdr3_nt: TGTGCCAGTAGTATAGGCCAAGGTTCCAATGAGCAGTTCTTC; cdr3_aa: CASSIGQGSNEQFF
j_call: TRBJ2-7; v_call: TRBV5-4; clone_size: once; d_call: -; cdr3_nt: TGTGCCAGCAGCCTACAGGGCGGCGAGCAGTACTTC; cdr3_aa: CASSLQGGEQYF
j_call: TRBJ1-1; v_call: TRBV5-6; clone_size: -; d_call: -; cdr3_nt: TGTGCCAGCAGCTTCCCCGACTCCCCGCCCACTGAAGCTTTCTTT; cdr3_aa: CASSFPDSPPTEAFF
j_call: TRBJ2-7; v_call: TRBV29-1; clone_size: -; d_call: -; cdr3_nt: TGCAGCGTTCGAGGACAGTCCACCTACGAGCAGTACTTC; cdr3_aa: CSVRGQSTYEQYF
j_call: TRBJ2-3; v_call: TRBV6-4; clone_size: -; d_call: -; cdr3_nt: TGTGCCAGCAGCGACACCCACTCCGGGGTGGGTAGAACAGATACGCAGTATTTT; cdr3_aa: CASSDTHSGVGRTDTQYF
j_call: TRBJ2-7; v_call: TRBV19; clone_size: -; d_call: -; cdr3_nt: TGTGCCAGTACCACGGTGTGGGGGGCCGACGAGCAGTACTTC; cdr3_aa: CASTTVWGADEQYF
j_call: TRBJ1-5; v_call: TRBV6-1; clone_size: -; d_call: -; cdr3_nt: TGTGCCAGCAGTGTGGGGGGATTAGACAATCAGCCCCAGCATTTT; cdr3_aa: CASSVGGLDNQPQHF
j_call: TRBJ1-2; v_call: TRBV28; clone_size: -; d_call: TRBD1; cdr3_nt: TGTGCCAGCCTCGGGACAGGGAGCTATGGCTACACCTTC; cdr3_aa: CASLGTGSYGYTF
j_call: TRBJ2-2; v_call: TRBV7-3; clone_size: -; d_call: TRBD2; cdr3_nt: TGTGCCAGCAGCCGCGGACTAGGGACCGGGGAGCTGTTTTTT; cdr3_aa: CASSRGLGTGELFF
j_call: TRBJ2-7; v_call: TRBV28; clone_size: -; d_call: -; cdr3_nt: TGTGCCAGCAGTTTAAAGGAGGGGTTTATGTACGAGCAGTACTTC; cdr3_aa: CASSLKEGFMYEQYF
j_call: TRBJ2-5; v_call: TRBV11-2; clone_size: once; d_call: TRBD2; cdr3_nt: TGTGCCAGCAGCTTTAGGACACCAAAAGCGGGAGTAGGGGAGACCCAGTACTTC; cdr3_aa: CASSFRTPKAGVGETQYF
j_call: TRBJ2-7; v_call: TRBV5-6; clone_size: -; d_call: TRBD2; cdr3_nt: TGTGCCAGCAGCTTCGCGGGAGCTCCCTACGAGCAGTACTTC; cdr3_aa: CASSFAGAPYEQYF
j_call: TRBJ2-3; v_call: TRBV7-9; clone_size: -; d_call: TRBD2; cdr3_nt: TGTGCCAGCAGCTCCCTCAGACTAGCGGTTAGCACAGATACGCAGTATTTT; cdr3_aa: CASSSLRLAVSTDTQYF
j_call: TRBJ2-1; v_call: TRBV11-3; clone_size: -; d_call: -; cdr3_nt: TGTGCCAGCAGCTTACCTGACGGCTCCTACAATGAGCAGTTCTTC; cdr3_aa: CASSLPDGSYNEQFF
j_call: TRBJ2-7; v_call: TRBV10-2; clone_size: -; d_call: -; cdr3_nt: TGCGCCAGCAGTGATATGGACAAAACCTACGAGCAGTACTTC; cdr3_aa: CASSDMDKTYEQYF
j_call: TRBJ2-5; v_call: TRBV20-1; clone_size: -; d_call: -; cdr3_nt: TGCAGTGCGGCGAAGGAGACCCAGTACTTC; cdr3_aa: CSAAKETQYF
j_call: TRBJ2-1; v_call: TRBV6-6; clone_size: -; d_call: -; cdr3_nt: TGTGCCAGCAGTTACTCAGTATGGATAAATGAGCAGTTCTTC; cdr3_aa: CASSYSVWINEQFF
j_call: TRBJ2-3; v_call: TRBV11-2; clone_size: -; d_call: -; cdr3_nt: TGTGCCAGCAGCCATAGCTTCACAGATACGCAGTATTTT; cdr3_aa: CASSHSFTDTQYF
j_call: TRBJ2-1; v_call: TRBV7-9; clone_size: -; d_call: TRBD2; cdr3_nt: TGTGCCAGCAGCTTAGACGGGAGGGGGAATGAGCAGTTCTTC; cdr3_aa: CASSLDGRGNEQFF
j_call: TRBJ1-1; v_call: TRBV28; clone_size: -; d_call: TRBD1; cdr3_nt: TGTGCCAGCAGTTTACCCCTAGGACAGGAGAACACTGAAGCTTTCTTT; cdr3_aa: CASSLPLGQENTEAFF
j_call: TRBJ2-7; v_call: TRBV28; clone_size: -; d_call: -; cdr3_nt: TGTGCCAGCAGCCCTCCCGCGAGGTACGAGCAGTACTTC; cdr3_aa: CASSPPARYEQYF
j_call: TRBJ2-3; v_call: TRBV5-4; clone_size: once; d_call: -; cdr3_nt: TGTGCCAGCAGCTTGAAAGGGGAGGACCTCACAGATACGCAGTATTTT; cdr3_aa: CASSLKGEDLTDTQYF
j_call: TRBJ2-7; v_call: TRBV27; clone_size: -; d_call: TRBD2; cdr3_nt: TGTGCCAGCAGTACCCAGACTAGCGCCCCCTCCTACGAGCAGTACTTC; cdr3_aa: CASSTQTSAPSYEQYF